What follows describes a single T cell receptor (beta chain). This record belongs to a study of blood T cells in healthy people across ages. CDR1 MNHNY and CDR2 SVGAGI come from the germline V gene (reference sequence). Trimming cost V 2 bases and J 1 base, with 11 bases left between them. CDR3 size: 15 residues. Then a second PCR, running roughly 7 to 12 cycles, was carried out with a sample-barcoded 5' primer and a J-beta primer mix. One entry per CDR3 protein results from TCRdb running MiXCR on the 5' RACE reads. Of approximately 780,000 distinct CDR3 sequences listed, 20% to 30% are singletons. A further study also used this sample, focusing on T cells of mothers and their children. That work states: Slightly higher but non-significant overlap marked related mother-child pairs versus unrelated pairs.

This chain links TRBV6-6 with TRBJ2-5, with D tentatively TRBD2 (5 bases). This TCR was recovered from a boy aged 5 to 17 in good health. Source material: blood. CDR3 in DNA: TGTGCCAGCAGTTACCCGGGGTTAGCCCAAGAGACCCAGTACTTC. Translation: CASSYPGLAQETQYF.